This passage covers 26 T cell receptor beta chains from one sample sequenced in a study of cytomegalovirus exposure and HLA in healthy donors. PCR employed 60 Vbeta and 13 Jbeta primers. Measured with immunoSEQ multiplex PCR; TCRdb has only the in-frame clones, and not every one. In total, the table holds about 150,000 clones. Sequenced material: PBMCs. The receptors stem from a woman between 50 and 59 years old in good health and CMV-seronegative.

The rearrangement joins TRBV19 to TRBJ1-2, with 8 bases fitting TRBD1. From germline, CDR1 is LNHDA and CDR2 SQIVND (reference sequence). This CDR3 is 15 amino acids long. V was clipped by 1 base and J by 3 bases; unmatched bases: 4. The CDR3 nucleotides are TGTGCCAGTAGTATAGGCGGGACAGGTGACTATGGCTACACCTTC. It specifies CASSIGGTGDYGYTF.

CDR3 amino acids: CASSLAPTGSNGNTIYF. The CDR3 nucleotides read TGCGCCAGCAGCTTGGCCCCCACGGGTTCTAACGGAAACACCATATATTTT. The chain links TRBV5-1 to TRBJ1-3; no clear D gene. In germline, CDR1 is SGHRS, CDR2 YFSETQ. V lost 0 bases, J lost 4 bases, and 17 bases lay in between. The CDR3 is 17 amino acids. Supplemented by reference TRBV5-1 and TRBJ1-3, the full variable domain reads KAGVTQTPRYLIKTRGQQVTLSCSPISGHRSVSWYQQTPGQGLQFLFEYFSETQRNKGNFPGRFSGRQFSNSRSEMNVSTLELGDSALYLCASSLAPTGSNGNTIYFGEGSWLTVV.

The V gene is TRBV29-1, the J gene TRBJ1-2, with D unclear. The CDR3 sequence is 11 residues long. Trimming took 5 bases from V and 8 from J, leaving 12 bases between them. CDR1 and CDR2 from the germline V gene are SQVTM and ANQGSEA. CDR3 sequence reads: CSVKSGEGYTF. DNA for the CDR3: TGCAGCGTTAAGTCCGGAGAAGGCTACACCTTC. Combining the CDR3 with reference TRBV29-1 and TRBJ1-2 gives the whole variable domain SAVISQKPSRDICQRGTSLTIQCQVDSQVTMMFWYRQQPGQSLTLIATANQGSEATYESGFVIDKFPISRPNLTFSTLTVSNMSPEDSSIYLCSVKSGEGYTFGSGTRLTVV.

The chain recombines TRBV5-1 with TRBJ2-2; D call uncertain. Germline V gives CDR1 SGHRS, CDR2 YFSETQ. Trimming shortened V by 0 bases and J by 6 bases, and 9 bases separated the two germline ends. This CDR3 comprises 14 residues. The CDR3 loop is CASSLGSPAGELFF. The CDR3 DNA is TGCGCCAGCAGCTTGGGTAGCCCAGCCGGGGAGCTGTTTTTT.

The chain recombines TRBV6-5 with TRBJ1-6; 7 bases line up with TRBD1. The CDR3 length is 16 residues. V gave up 2 bases and J gave up 8 bases; unmatched junction bases: 9. Germline V lookup: CDR1 MNHEY, CDR2 SVGAGI. The CDR3 DNA sequence: TGTGCCAGCAGTTACGGGTCGGGACAGACCTATTCACCCCTCCACTTT. It yields the protein CASSYGSGQTYSPLHF.

The chain links TRBV15 to TRBJ1-5, with D possibly matching TRBD1 (6 bases). The CDR3 covers 17 residues. V gave up 0 bases and J gave up 4 bases, with 16 bases separating them. CDR1 is LNHNV and CDR2 is YYDKDF in the germline V gene (reference sequence). Here the CDR3 reads CATSRDLGQRGNQPQHF. CDR3 sequence (DNA): TGTGCCACCAGCAGAGACCTAGGACAGCGGGGGAATCAGCCCCAGCATTTT. The whole variable domain, remainder taken from reference TRBV15 and TRBJ1-5, is DAMVIQNPRYQVTQFGKPVTLSCSQTLNHNVMYWYQQKSSQAPKLLFHYYDKDFNNEADTPDNFQSRRPNTSFCFLDIRSPGLGDTAMYLCATSRDLGQRGNQPQHFGDGTRLSIL.

V is TRBV6-1 and J is TRBJ2-7, with 7 bases lining up with TRBD2. Germline assignment: CDR1 MNHNS and CDR2 SASEGT. J was trimmed by 2 bases and V by 0 bases; bases with no gene match: 4. There are 15 residues in the CDR3. The CDR3: CASSEALGRAYEQYF. CDR3 DNA sequence: TGTGCCAGCAGTGAAGCGCTAGGGAGGGCCTACGAGCAGTACTTC.

The gene calls are TRBV7-6 and TRBJ2-5; no definite D call. Trimming took 4 bases from V and 0 from J, leaving 9 bases between them. The germline CDR1 and CDR2 sequences are SGHVS and FNYEAQ. This CDR3 has 14 residues. Written as DNA, the CDR3 is TGTGCCAGCAGCTCCCTAGAGTACCAAGAGACCCAGTACTTC. Protein: CASSSLEYQETQYF.

The chain is built from TRBV28 and TRBJ2-1; 10 nucleotides line up with TRBD1. Germline V CDR1 and CDR2: MDHEN, SYDVKM. The CDR3 is 18 amino acids. The V segment lost 4 bases and the J segment 4 bases; nucleotides outside the gene matches: 13. In DNA, the CDR3 is TGTGCCAGCAGTTCCCCTGCCCCCGGGACAGGGGCATACAATGAGCAGTTCTTC. Translating it yields CASSSPAPGTGAYNEQFF.

The V and J genes are TRBV5-1 and TRBJ2-5; D remains unclear. CDR3 length: 12 amino acids. Trimming cost V 4 bases and J 1 base, with 5 bases left between them. Germline assignment: CDR1 SGHRS and CDR2 YFSETQ. For the CDR3, the DNA is TGCGCCAGCAGCATAGTCCAAGAGACCCAGTACTTC. The encoded protein is CASSIVQETQYF.

V usage is TRBV6-6 and J usage is TRBJ2-1, with 10 bases aligning to TRBD2. J was trimmed by 8 bases and V by 0 bases; bases with no gene match: 7. Looked up from germline, CDR1 is MNHNY and CDR2 is SVGAGI (reference sequence). The CDR3 is 16 residues long. CDR3 in amino acids: CASSYSQIAGGYEQFF. The CDR3 coding sequence is TGTGCCAGCAGTTACTCCCAAATAGCGGGAGGTTATGAGCAGTTCTTC.

The V and J genes are TRBV30 and TRBJ1-6; 7 bases fit TRBD1. The CDR3 consists of 12 residues. Losses at the gene ends were 5 bases for V and 6 bases for J; bases not matched to a gene: 1. Looked up from germline, CDR1 is GTSNPN and CDR2 is SVGIG (reference sequence). The CDR3 coding sequence is TGTGCCTGGGGGACAGTTAATTCACCCCTCCACTTT. It codes for CAWGTVNSPLHF.

The gene calls are TRBV15 and TRBJ2-7, with D possibly TRBD1 on 6 matching bases. In germline, CDR1 is LNHNV, CDR2 YYDKDF (reference sequence). The CDR3 extends over 16 amino acids. V was shortened by 4 bases and J by 2 bases, with 18 bases between the two germline ends. Here the CDR3 reads CATSTLLGTKPYEQYF. The DNA of the CDR3 is TGTGCCACCAGCACCCTCCTCGGGACAAAACCCTACGAGCAGTACTTC.

This chain joins TRBV23-1 and TRBJ1-1; D is ambiguous. TRBV23-1 has ORF status, its function being uncertain. This CDR3 is 14 amino acids long. V lost 0 bases and J lost 2, with 7 bases in between. The DNA for the CDR3 is TGCGCCAGCAGTCAATCAGCCGAAAACACTGAAGCTTTCTTT. Amino acids: CASSQSAENTEAFF.

J is TRBJ1-5 and V is TRBV7-9; D gene ambiguous. V lost 5 bases to trimming and J lost 5 bases, with 10 bases between them. The CDR3 consists of 13 residues. Looked up from germline, CDR1 is SEHNR and CDR2 is FQNEAQ (reference sequence). This chain's CDR3 is CASSLQSDQPQHF. CDR3 in DNA: TGTGCCAGCAGCCTACAGTCGGATCAGCCCCAGCATTTT.

The V gene is TRBV4-3, the J gene TRBJ1-1; 7 nucleotides agree with TRBD1. The germline CDR1 and CDR2 sequences are LGHNA and YSLEER. The V gene end was trimmed by 0 bases and the J gene end by 5 bases; junction bases not matched to a gene: 6. The CDR3 is made up of 15 amino acids. The CDR3 sequence: CASSQDPGQYTEAFF. In DNA form, the CDR3 reads TGCGCCAGCAGCCAAGATCCGGGACAGTATACTGAAGCTTTCTTT.

The V and J genes are TRBV5-6 and TRBJ1-5; 7 nucleotides agree with TRBD1. V lost 3 bases and J lost 0; bases outside the gene matches: 9. Germline V gene sequence: CDR1 SGHDT, CDR2 YYEEEE. The CDR3 has 17 residues. CDR3 sequence (DNA): TGTGCCAGCAGCTCCCCCGACAGGGTGGGTAGCAATCAGCCCCAGCATTTT. Its translation: CASSSPDRVGSNQPQHF.

CDR3 sequence reads: CASNSAGGLNEQFF. CDR3 coding DNA: TGTGCCAGCAACTCAGCGGGAGGCCTCAATGAGCAGTTCTTC. The chain has TRBV11-2 and TRBJ2-1; 9 positions agree with TRBD2. The V segment lost 7 bases and the J segment 6 bases; nucleotides outside the gene matches: 7. The CDR3 length is 14 residues. Looked up from germline, CDR1 is SGHAT and CDR2 is FQNNGV.

The CDR3 coding sequence is TGCGCCAGCAGCCAAGAGGTCCAGGGAGGCGGCTACACCTTC. Translation: CASSQEVQGGGYTF. This sequence joins TRBV4-3 and TRBJ1-2; TRBD1 might be the D (5 bases). Germline V CDR1 and CDR2: LGHNA, YSLEER. This CDR3 contains 14 residues. V was shortened by 0 bases and J by 8 bases, with 13 bases between the two germline ends.

The chain combines TRBV10-3 with TRBJ2-7; 7 bases line up with TRBD1. The CDR3 covers 12 residues. V gave up 8 bases and J gave up 9 bases; unmatched junction bases: 10. The germline gives CDR1 ENHRY, CDR2 SYGVKD. The CDR3 sequence: CAIGTANTWQYF. The DNA for the CDR3 is TGTGCCATCGGGACAGCCAATACGTGGCAGTACTTC.

This rearrangement joins TRBV15 to TRBJ2-1, with 7 bases identical to TRBD2. The junction had 5 bases not matched to a gene; V was cut back by 3 bases and J by 3 bases. Germline lookup yields CDR1 LNHNV and CDR2 YYDKDF (reference sequence). The CDR3 contains 15 residues. The CDR3 spells CATSSAGAGYNEQFF. The CDR3 nucleotides are TGTGCCACCAGCAGCGCGGGAGCGGGCTACAATGAGCAGTTCTTC.

J is TRBJ2-5 and V is TRBV6-5; 7 bases align to TRBD1. J lost 5 bases, V lost 5 bases, and 5 bases had no gene match. CDR1 is MNHEY and CDR2 is SVGAGI in the germline V gene. The CDR3 sequence is 13 residues long. The DNA for the CDR3 is TGTGCCAGCAGTCCGACAGGGACGGAGACCCAGTACTTC. This translates into CASSPTGTETQYF.

The J gene is TRBJ2-3, the V gene TRBV11-2; 12 nucleotides match TRBD2. This CDR3 has 15 residues. J was trimmed by 7 bases and V by 2 bases; bases with no gene match: 4. Germline V gene sequence: CDR1 SGHAT, CDR2 FQNNGV. The CDR3: CASSLRGLAGNTQYF. The CDR3 DNA follows: TGTGCCAGCAGCTTACGAGGACTAGCGGGAAATACGCAGTATTTT. Based on the CDR3 plus reference TRBV11-2 and TRBJ2-3, the full variable domain is EAGVAQSPRYKIIEKRQSVAFWCNPISGHATLYWYQQILGQGPKLLIQFQNNGVVDDSQLPKDRFSAERLKGVDSTLKIQPAKLEDSAVYLCASSLRGLAGNTQYFGPGTRLTVL.

The rearrangement joins TRBV6-5 to TRBJ1-2; TRBD1 aligns across 9 bases. Trimming cost V 7 bases and J 6 bases; bases outside gene matches: 12. The CDR3 sequence is 15 residues long. The germline V gene has CDR1 MNHEY and CDR2 SVGAGI. The chain's CDR3 is CASTGNRGRVNGYTF. In nucleotides, the CDR3 is TGTGCCAGCACCGGAAACAGGGGGCGCGTTAATGGCTACACCTTC.

J is TRBJ2-1 and V is TRBV9, with TRBD2 matching 9 bases. Germline lookup yields CDR1 SGDLS and CDR2 YYNGEE. The CDR3 consists of 15 residues. V dropped 0 bases and J dropped 4; count of bases not matched to a gene: 2. The CDR3 is CASSVASGDYNEQFF. As DNA, the CDR3 is TGTGCCAGCAGCGTAGCTAGCGGGGATTACAATGAGCAGTTCTTC. The entire variable domain, with the rest obtained from reference TRBV9 and TRBJ2-1, is as follows: DSGVTQTPKHLITATGQRVTLRCSPRSGDLSVYWYQQSLDQGLQFLIQYYNGEERAKGNILERFSAQQFPDLHSELNLSSLELGDSALYFCASSVASGDYNEQFFGPGTRLTVL.

V usage is TRBV5-1 and J usage is TRBJ1-6, with TRBD1 matching 7 bases. In germline, CDR1 is SGHRS, CDR2 YFSETQ. The CDR3 runs to 16 residues. Losses at the gene ends were 4 bases for V and 0 bases for J; bases not matched to a gene: 4. CDR3 sequence (DNA): TGCGCCAGCAGCGCAAACAGGGGCTCCTATAATTCACCCCTCCACTTT. This codes for CASSANRGSYNSPLHF. Drawing the rest from reference TRBV5-1 and TRBJ1-6, the complete variable domain is KAGVTQTPRYLIKTRGQQVTLSCSPISGHRSVSWYQQTPGQGLQFLFEYFSETQRNKGNFPGRFSGRQFSNSRSEMNVSTLELGDSALYLCASSANRGSYNSPLHFGNGTRLTVT.